The rows below give T cell receptor beta chains drawn from one sample of a study of T cell repertoires in cytomegalovirus infection. Via MiXCR, TCRdb re-called the reads, giving one row per CDR3 protein. The data hold 600,000 to 700,000 distinct CDR3 sequences, with around 30% observed a single time. Their recognized antigens are unknown. The sequences come from cultured PBMCs, collected from culture after CMV antigen stimulation. These receptor sequences come from a human donor in good health (CMV status not recorded). Some clones in this sample may be carry-over from other donors' samples. Each CDR3 is given with its conserved first and last residue. Fields, in order: D gene, clone size, J gene, V gene, CDR3 DNA, CDR3 protein. The D gene is left open where the match is weak. Part of the rows lack a size; the others show once, few, many or a class for expanded clones.

D: -; size: -; J: TRBJ1-2; V: TRBV10-3; DNA: TGTGCCATCGGGGGGGGGAACTATGGCTACACCTTC; CDR3: CAIGGGNYGYTF
D: -; size: -; J: TRBJ2-7; V: TRBV27; DNA: TGTGCCAGCAGTCCTTTTGGGGGTCTCGAGCAGTACTTC; CDR3: CASSPFGGLEQYF
D: -; size: -; J: TRBJ2-5; V: TRBV18; DNA: TGTGCCAGCGCCGCCCAGGGCGAGACCCAGTACTTC; CDR3: CASAAQGETQYF
D: -; size: -; J: TRBJ2-2; V: TRBV7-2; DNA: TGTGCCAGCAGCTTAGCGCGAGGAGGGGATGTTATGAACACCGGGGAGCTGTTTTTT; CDR3: CASSLARGGDVMNTGELFF
D: -; size: -; J: TRBJ1-5; V: TRBV19; DNA: TGTGCCAGTAGTATACCAGGGAGCCGTTTGCCCCAGCATTTT; CDR3: CASSIPGSRLPQHF
D: -; size: -; J: TRBJ2-5; V: TRBV28; DNA: TGTGCCAGCAGTTCCTCCGACAGGAAGGAGACCCAGTACTTC; CDR3: CASSSSDRKETQYF
D: TRBD2; size: few; J: TRBJ2-7; V: TRBV20-1; DNA: TGCAGTGCTAGAGATCGCCTAGCGGGATTCGACGAGCAGTACTTC; CDR3: CSARDRLAGFDEQYF
D: -; size: -; J: TRBJ2-7; V: TRBV7-2; DNA: TGTGCCAGCAGCTTAGCGGGCGTAACCGAGCAGTACTTC; CDR3: CASSLAGVTEQYF
D: -; size: few; J: TRBJ2-7; V: TRBV18; DNA: TGTGCCAGCTCGACCGGGACCCCTCCGAGCGAGCAGTACTTC; CDR3: CASSTGTPPSEQYF
D: TRBD2; size: -; J: TRBJ2-1; V: TRBV12-3/TRBV12-4; DNA: TGTGCCAGCAGTAAGACTAGCGGGGGGGCCTACAATGAGCAGTTCTTC; CDR3: CASSKTSGGAYNEQFF
D: -; size: once; J: TRBJ2-1; V: TRBV6-8; DNA: TGTGCCAGCAGTTACCCTGCTCAGGGGGGAATCAATAATGAGCAGTTCTTC; CDR3: CASSYPAQGGINNEQFF
D: TRBD2; size: few; J: TRBJ2-1; V: TRBV7-9; DNA: TGTGCCAGCAGTTCCACCGGGACTAGCGCCTACAATGAGCAGTTCTTC; CDR3: CASSSTGTSAYNEQFF
D: -; size: few; J: TRBJ2-5; V: TRBV5-4; DNA: TGTGCCAGCAGCTGGACTCCGGGACGTCGACTACAAGAGACCCAGTACTTC; CDR3: CASSWTPGRRLQETQYF
D: TRBD2; size: few; J: TRBJ2-3; V: TRBV4-1; DNA: TGCGCCAGCAGCCTGGGGACTAGCGGGGTTCTCCTTACGCAGTATTTT; CDR3: CASSLGTSGVLLTQYF
D: -; size: -; J: TRBJ2-1; V: TRBV29-1; DNA: TGCAGCGCGGAAGGACGTACAAACAATGAGCAGTTCTTC; CDR3: CSAEGRTNNEQFF
D: -; size: -; J: TRBJ1-5; V: TRBV6-8; DNA: TGTGCCAGCGCTACGGGAGGGGACAATCAGCCCCAGCATTTT; CDR3: CASATGGDNQPQHF
D: -; size: -; J: TRBJ2-2; V: TRBV20-1; DNA: TGCAGTGCCCGCGATCGGCAGGGAAACACCGGGGAGCTGTTTTTT; CDR3: CSARDRQGNTGELFF
D: -; size: -; J: TRBJ2-5; V: TRBV7-7; DNA: TGTGCCAGCAGCAAAGGGACGGCCGAGGGCCAGTACTTC; CDR3: CASSKGTAEGQYF
D: -; size: -; J: TRBJ2-3; V: TRBV29-1; DNA: TGCAGCGTTGATCAAGGAACAGATACGCAGTATTTT; CDR3: CSVDQGTDTQYF
D: TRBD2; size: -; J: TRBJ2-1; V: TRBV6-2/TRBV6-3; DNA: TGTGCCACCACTAGCGGGGGGCCTCTCGGGGAGCAGTTCTTC; CDR3: CATTSGGPLGEQFF
D: -; size: few; J: TRBJ2-1; V: TRBV7-2; DNA: TGTGCCAGCACTCGGACATTATCCTACAATGAGCAGTTCTTC; CDR3: CASTRTLSYNEQFF
D: -; size: once; J: TRBJ2-1; V: TRBV7-2; DNA: TGTGCCAGCAGCCAAGACCTAGCCAGCGATGAGCAGTTCTTC; CDR3: CASSQDLASDEQFF
D: TRBD1; size: few; J: TRBJ1-1; V: TRBV7-4; DNA: TGTGCCAGCAGCTTAGGGGGACAGGTCCTCGACAAGAACACTGAAGCTTTCTTT; CDR3: CASSLGGQVLDKNTEAFF
D: TRBD1; size: few; J: TRBJ2-5; V: TRBV6-1; DNA: TGTGCCAGCAGTGTAACAGGGGGCGGCGAGACCCAGTACTTC; CDR3: CASSVTGGGETQYF
D: TRBD1; size: -; J: TRBJ1-2; V: TRBV6-1; DNA: TGTGCCAGCAGTGAAGTAGAAAGGGGGGACAGCGATGGCTACACCTTC; CDR3: CASSEVERGDSDGYTF
D: -; size: -; J: TRBJ1-2; V: TRBV6-1; DNA: TGTGCCAGCAGGCTGGAACGAAGTTGGGCCTATGGCTACACCTTC; CDR3: CASRLERSWAYGYTF
D: TRBD1; size: once; J: TRBJ2-7; V: TRBV6-1; DNA: TGTGCCAGCAGTGTAACCTTCACAGGGGTCCCGCTCTACGAGCAGTACTTC; CDR3: CASSVTFTGVPLYEQYF
D: TRBD1; size: -; J: TRBJ2-1; V: TRBV7-9; DNA: TGTGCCAGCAGCTTAGGTGGTACAGGGGGACATGAGCAGTTCTTC; CDR3: CASSLGGTGGHEQFF
D: -; size: -; J: TRBJ2-2; V: TRBV12-3/TRBV12-4; DNA: TGTGCCAGCAGTTTTAAGGATGGGCAGGGGGGGACCGGGGAGCTGTTTTTT; CDR3: CASSFKDGQGGTGELFF
D: -; size: many; J: TRBJ2-7; V: TRBV7-2; DNA: TGTGCCAGCAGCGCCCGGGACCTCCTCTCCTACGAGCAGTACTTC; CDR3: CASSARDLLSYEQYF
D: TRBD1; size: -; J: TRBJ1-1; V: TRBV2; DNA: TGTGCCAGCAAACAGGGGGAGTACACTGAAGCTTTCTTT; CDR3: CASKQGEYTEAFF
D: -; size: -; J: TRBJ2-5; V: TRBV7-7; DNA: TGTGCCAGCAGCTTAGGCTCAGGAGGGAAACAAGAGACCCAGTACTTC; CDR3: CASSLGSGGKQETQYF
D: TRBD1; size: -; J: TRBJ2-3; V: TRBV14; DNA: TGTGCCAGCAGCCAAGGGGGACAGGGGGCCTCGGGGAGCACAGATACGCAGTATTTT; CDR3: CASSQGGQGASGSTDTQYF
D: -; size: -; J: TRBJ2-5; V: TRBV18; DNA: TGTGCCAGCTCACCCGACGGGCCCCAAGAGACCCAGTACTTC; CDR3: CASSPDGPQETQYF
D: TRBD2; size: -; J: TRBJ2-1; V: TRBV7-8; DNA: TGTGCCAGCAGCCGACCCGGGACTAGCGGGGTGAATGAGCAGTTCTTC; CDR3: CASSRPGTSGVNEQFF
D: TRBD1; size: -; J: TRBJ2-5; V: TRBV23-1; DNA: TGCGCCGGAGGACAGGGGGCGCGGGGGGAGACCCAGTACTTC; CDR3: CAGGQGARGETQYF
D: TRBD2; size: many; J: TRBJ2-1; V: TRBV7-6; DNA: TGTGCCAGCAGCTCCACTAGCGGGCCATACAATGAGCAGTTCTTC; CDR3: CASSSTSGPYNEQFF
D: TRBD1; size: few; J: TRBJ2-7; V: TRBV7-2; DNA: TGTGCCAGCAGCCGAGACAGGGGGCTACGAGGGCAGTACTTC; CDR3: CASSRDRGLRGQYF
D: -; size: -; J: TRBJ2-3; V: TRBV6-1; DNA: TGTGCCAGCAGTGACGCGTCGCAGGGTGCGCAGTATTTT; CDR3: CASSDASQGAQYF
D: -; size: -; J: TRBJ1-4; V: TRBV2; DNA: TGTGCCAGCCGAATATACAATGAAAAACTGTTTTTT; CDR3: CASRIYNEKLFF
D: -; size: -; J: TRBJ2-7; V: TRBV20-1; DNA: TGCAGTGCAGGGTCGGGTGGCGAGCAGTACTTC; CDR3: CSAGSGGEQYF